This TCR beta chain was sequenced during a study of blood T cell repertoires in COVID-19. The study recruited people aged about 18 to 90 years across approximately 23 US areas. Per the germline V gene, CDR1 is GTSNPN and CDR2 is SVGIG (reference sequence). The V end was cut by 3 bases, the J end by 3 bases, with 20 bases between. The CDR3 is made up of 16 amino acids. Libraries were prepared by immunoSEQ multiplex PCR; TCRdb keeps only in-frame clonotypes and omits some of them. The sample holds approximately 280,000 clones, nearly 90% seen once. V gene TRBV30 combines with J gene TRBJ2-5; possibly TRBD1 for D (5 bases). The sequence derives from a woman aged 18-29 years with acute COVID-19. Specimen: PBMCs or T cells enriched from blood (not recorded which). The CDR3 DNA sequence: TGTGCCTGGAGCCCAGGAAAGGGGAAGTCCGAAGAGACCCAGTACTTC. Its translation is CAWSPGKGKSEETQYF.